Presented here are 15 T cell receptor beta chains from one specimen sequenced in a study of blood T cell repertoires in COVID-19. Measured with immunoSEQ multiplex PCR; TCRdb has only the in-frame clones, and not every one. Here the sample spans about 300,000 clones, around 89% being singletons. Source material: peripheral blood. These receptors were obtained from a woman under 40 with COVID-19, enrolled during active disease.

The chain employs TRBV7-6 and TRBJ2-7, with 9 bases fitting TRBD1. This CDR3 has 15 residues. Germline V CDR1 and CDR2: SGHVS, FNYEAQ. V lost 1 base, J lost 0 bases, and 1 base stayed unmatched. This chain's CDR3 is CASSLETGGSYEQYF. CDR3 coding DNA: TGTGCCAGCAGCTTAGAGACAGGGGGCTCCTACGAGCAGTACTTC.

The rearrangement links TRBV6-5 to TRBJ1-1; perhaps TRBD1 as D (6 bases). Between the trimmed V and J ends, which lost 4 bases and 6 bases, there was a span of 12 bases. Germline assignment: CDR1 MNHEY and CDR2 SVGAGI. This CDR3 has 13 amino acids. Here the CDR3 DNA reads TGTGCCAGCAGTTCAGGGGCGGTCCCTGAAGCTTTCTTT. Residues: CASSSGAVPEAFF.

This clone occurred once. The rearrangement uses TRBV14 and TRBJ2-4, with D perhaps TRBD2 (7 bases). This CDR3 region has 18 residues. The germline V gene has CDR1 SGHDN and CDR2 FVKESK. Trimming pared 4 bases from V and 0 bases from J, leaving 19 bases between. The CDR3 spells CASSPPTGRGLAKNIQYF. Here the CDR3 DNA reads TGTGCCAGCAGCCCCCCAACTGGGCGGGGGCTAGCCAAAAACATTCAGTACTTC.

The chain has TRBV28 and TRBJ1-6, with D unclear. The CDR3 spans 13 residues. Germline CDR1 reads MDHEN; CDR2 reads SYDVKM. V dropped 3 bases and J dropped 13 bases, with 13 bases sitting between them. The CDR3 loop is CASSFSMVEPLHF. Written as DNA, the CDR3 is TGTGCCAGCAGTTTTAGTATGGTTGAGCCCCTCCACTTT.

This chain connects TRBV12-3 or TRBV12-4 to TRBJ1-5; possible D gene TRBD1, 6 bases. There are 13 residues in the CDR3. V lost 5 bases to trimming and J lost 4 bases, with 9 bases between them. The CDR3 nucleotides are TGTGCCAGCAGTCCCCAGGGGAATCAGCCCCAGCATTTT. Translating it yields CASSPQGNQPQHF.

This clone has only one observation. The rearrangement uses TRBV6-2 or TRBV6-3 and TRBJ1-2, with 7 bases fitting TRBD1. The trim removed 5 bases at V and 6 bases at J, leaving 6 bases unmatched. The CDR3 has 13 residues. Germline-derived CDR1 and CDR2 are MNHEY and SVGEGT. As DNA, the CDR3 is TGTGCCAGCAGTCCCGGGACAGTCCATGGCTACACCTTC. It yields the protein CASSPGTVHGYTF.

This chain joins TRBV28 and TRBJ1-2; D not certain. This CDR3 is 13 amino acids long. The V end lost 10 bases, the J end lost 0 bases, and 12 bases lay between the germline ends. Germline V gene data show CDR1 as MDHEN and CDR2 as SYDVKM. The CDR3 region has the DNA TGTGCCACCGAACAGATACCTAACTATGGCTACACCTTC. This gives the protein CATEQIPNYGYTF.

The chain uses TRBV15 and TRBJ1-2; D remains unclear. The CDR3 covers 12 residues. Germline loops: CDR1 LNHNV, CDR2 YYDKDF (reference sequence). V lost 9 bases and J lost 3, with 11 bases in between. CDR3: CATSEAYYGYTF. The CDR3 nucleotides are TGTGCCACGTCAGAGGCTTACTATGGCTACACCTTC.

The genes are TRBV11-2 and TRBJ1-6, with D hard to call. V was pared by 4 bases and J by 4 bases, with 11 bases between. The CDR3 is made up of 15 amino acids. Germline V gene lookup returns CDR1 SGHAT and CDR2 FQNNGV. The CDR3 coding sequence is TGTGCCAGCAGCTCGGGGTCTTGGTATAATTCACCCCTCCACTTT. This codes for CASSSGSWYNSPLHF.

This chain uses TRBV2 with TRBJ2-3; D may be TRBD1 (6 bases). The CDR3 covers 13 residues. Germline V gene data show CDR1 as SNHLY and CDR2 as FYNNEI. V lost 10 bases and J 4 bases, leaving 15 bases between the germline ends. Written as DNA, the CDR3 is TGTGCCATATCACACAGGGCTCCAGATACGCAGTATTTT. Translating gives CAISHRAPDTQYF.

This chain connects TRBV9 to TRBJ2-1, with TRBD2 matching over 8 bases. The CDR3 contains 13 residues. CDR1 and CDR2 from the germline V gene are SGDLS and YYNGEE. The trim removed 0 bases at V and 10 bases at J, leaving 3 bases unmatched. The CDR3 reads CASSVVSSGEQFF. CDR3 coding DNA: TGTGCCAGCAGCGTAGTTTCTAGCGGGGAGCAGTTCTTC.

The rearrangement uses TRBV3-1 (or the pseudogene TRBV3-2) and TRBJ1-5; unclear D gene. Germline V gene sequence: CDR1 LGHDT, CDR2 YNNKEL (reference sequence). Trimming cost V 1 base and J 0 bases, with 7 bases left between them. CDR3 length: 15 amino acids. The CDR3 protein is CASSQGYSSNQPQHF. The CDR3 bases are TGTGCCAGCAGCCAAGGGTACAGTAGCAATCAGCCCCAGCATTTT.

The V gene is TRBV18, the J gene TRBJ1-3, with no clear D. Germline CDR1 KGHSH, CDR2 LQKENI. The V end was cut by 8 bases, the J end by 0 bases, with 11 bases between. This CDR3 region has 14 residues. The CDR3 loop reads CASSRGASGNTIYF. DNA of the CDR3: TGTGCCAGCAGCCGGGGTGCCTCTGGAAACACCATATATTTT. Filled out from reference TRBV18 and TRBJ1-3, the complete variable domain reads NAGVMQNPRHLVRRRGQEARLRCSPMKGHSHVYWYRQLPEEGLKFMVYLQKENIIDESGMPKERFSAEFPKEGPSILRIQQVVRGDSAAYFCASSRGASGNTIYFGEGSWLTVV.

This chain uses TRBV6-5 with TRBJ2-1, with D perhaps TRBD1 (5 bases). Germline V CDR1 and CDR2: MNHEY, SVGAGI. V was cut by 4 bases and J by 12 bases, with 13 bases left in between. The CDR3 totals 12 residues. Written as DNA, the CDR3 is TGTGCCAGCAGTTTAAGGGGTGGTGGGCAGTTCTTC. Translation gives CASSLRGGGQFF.

J is TRBJ2-2 and V is TRBV24-1, with 8 bases aligning to TRBD1. This CDR3 comprises 13 residues. Looked up from germline, CDR1 is KGHDR and CDR2 is SFDVKD. V gave up 10 bases and J gave up 3 bases; unmatched junction bases: 3. CDR3: CATGQGDTGELFF. The CDR3 DNA sequence: TGTGCCACTGGACAGGGCGACACCGGGGAGCTGTTTTTT.